Listed below are T cell receptor beta chains from one sample, sequenced in a study of blood T cell repertoires in COVID-19. Data came from immunoSEQ multiplex PCR; TCRdb stores just in-frame clones and leaves some out. Here the sample spans 190,000 or so clones, about 86% being singletons. Sequencing was carried out using peripheral blood. The receptors were sampled from a man between 60 and 75 years old who had recovered from COVID-19. CDR3s include the opening cysteine and the closing phenylalanine or tryptophan. The D gene is left open where the match is weak. Size values are once, few and many counts, or a class for expanded clones, and some rows have none.

J,D,size,V,CDR3,DNA
TRBJ2-7,TRBD1,-,TRBV9,CASSVAGTGYYEQYF,TGTGCCAGCAGCGTAGCCGGGACAGGATACTACGAGCAGTACTTC
TRBJ2-5,-,few,TRBV5-1,CASSLGDYPGETQYF,TGCGCCAGCAGCTTGGGCGACTACCCCGGGGAGACCCAGTACTTC
TRBJ1-1,TRBD1,-,TRBV28,CASSGNRGTEAFF,TGTGCCAGCAGTGGCAACAGGGGCACTGAAGCTTTCTTT
TRBJ2-7,-,once,TRBV5-1,CASSPDGGLVIIYEQYF,TGCGCCAGCAGCCCTGACGGAGGGTTAGTAATTATCTACGAGCAGTACTTC
TRBJ1-3,-,-,TRBV5-1,CASSLGLSSGNTIYF,TGCGCCAGCAGCTTGGGACTGAGCTCTGGAAACACCATATATTTT
TRBJ1-6,-,few,TRBV9,CASSATEGSPTHSPLHF,TGTGCCAGCAGCGCCACAGAGGGATCTCCGACCCATTCACCCCTCCACTTT
TRBJ2-2,TRBD1,-,TRBV24-1,CATSDTGTGNTGELFF,TGTGCCACCAGTGATACCGGGACAGGGAACACCGGGGAGCTGTTTTTT
TRBJ2-1,-,-,TRBV19,CASSIGGGRHEQFF,TGTGCCAGTAGTATTGGGGGAGGACGGCATGAGCAGTTCTTC
TRBJ2-5,-,-,TRBV20-1,CSASTGETQYF,TGCAGTGCTTCGACGGGGGAGACCCAGTACTTC
TRBJ1-5,-,-,TRBV6-1,CASSELRQFSNQPQHF,TGTGCCAGCAGTGAACTAAGACAGTTTAGCAATCAGCCCCAGCATTTT
TRBJ1-2,TRBD1,-,TRBV5-1,CASSLGDRFDGYTF,TGCGCCAGCAGCTTGGGGGACAGGTTTGATGGCTACACCTTC
TRBJ1-5,TRBD1,-,TRBV15,CATSRGQGEEAQHF,TGTGCCACCAGCAGAGGACAGGGGGAGGAGGCCCAGCATTTT
TRBJ1-1,-,-,TRBV9,CASNSADDTEAFF,TGTGCCAGCAACTCGGCGGATGACACTGAAGCTTTCTTT
TRBJ1-4,-,-,TRBV18,CASSRAANEKLFF,TGTGCCAGCTCACGGGCAGCTAATGAAAAACTGTTTTTT
TRBJ1-5,-,-,TRBV11-2,CASSLGPTERPQHF,TGTGCCAGCAGCTTAGGACCTACCGAGCGGCCCCAGCATTTT
TRBJ2-7,TRBD1,few,TRBV10-3,CATLGQGIYEQYF,TGTGCCACCCTAGGACAGGGGATTTACGAGCAGTACTTC
TRBJ1-1,-,-,TRBV20-1,CSAPQGREAFF,TGCAGTGCTCCACAGGGAAGGGAAGCTTTCTTT
TRBJ2-1,-,-,TRBV3-1/TRBV3-2,CASSQTLASNEQFF,TGTGCCAGCAGCCAAACCCTAGCTAGCAATGAGCAGTTCTTC
TRBJ2-1,TRBD2,-,TRBV7-9,CASSYDSGRASYNEQFF,TGTGCCAGCAGCTACGATAGCGGGAGGGCCTCCTACAATGAGCAGTTCTTC
TRBJ2-7,TRBD2,-,TRBV27,CASSRTPTSGRAGEQYF,TGTGCCAGCAGTCGGACCCCGACTAGCGGGAGGGCGGGGGAGCAGTACTTC
TRBJ1-1,-,-,TRBV2,CASSVWGGNTEAFF,TGTGCCAGCAGTGTGTGGGGGGGGAACACTGAAGCTTTCTTT
TRBJ2-3,-,-,TRBV7-9,CASSLSLAGPSTDTQYF,TGTGCCAGCAGCTTAAGTCTGGCGGGCCCGAGCACAGATACGCAGTATTTT
TRBJ1-3,TRBD1,-,TRBV5-6,CASSLGTGFSGNTIYF,TGTGCCAGCAGCTTGGGGACAGGATTCTCTGGAAACACCATATATTTT
TRBJ2-1,-,-,TRBV28,CASRPPAGAFYEQFF,TGTGCCAGCAGGCCTCCTGCGGGGGCCTTTTATGAGCAGTTCTTC
TRBJ1-5,TRBD1,-,TRBV6-2/TRBV6-3,CASSEGQYSNQPQHF,TGTGCCAGCAGTGAGGGACAGTATAGCAATCAGCCCCAGCATTTT
TRBJ1-3,-,-,TRBV30,CAWMDGLPTGTIYF,TGTGCCTGGATGGACGGACTGCCTACCGGCACCATATATTTT
TRBJ1-5,-,few,TRBV15,CATSFDAGNQPQHF,TGTGCCACCAGTTTTGATGCGGGTAATCAGCCCCAGCATTTT
TRBJ1-2,-,-,TRBV15,CATSRAHQFYGYTF,TGTGCCACCAGCAGAGCACACCAGTTCTATGGCTACACCTTC
TRBJ2-1,TRBD1,-,TRBV19,CASSLPRDRAYNEQFF,TGTGCCAGTAGTCTCCCCCGGGACAGAGCCTACAATGAGCAGTTCTTC
TRBJ2-1,-,-,TRBV14,CASSQELDNEQFF,TGTGCCAGCAGCCAAGAACTGGACAATGAGCAGTTCTTC
TRBJ1-1,TRBD1,-,TRBV6-5,CASSQQGAATEAFF,TGTGCCAGCAGTCAACAGGGGGCGGCCACTGAAGCTTTCTTT
TRBJ1-4,TRBD1,-,TRBV6-1,CASSDRGRVNEKLFF,TGTGCCAGCAGTGACAGGGGGCGAGTTAATGAAAAACTGTTTTTT
TRBJ2-6,-,-,TRBV6-5,CASNYHRVVGANVLTF,TGTGCCAGCAATTATCACAGGGTAGTTGGGGCCAACGTCCTGACTTTC
TRBJ1-2,-,once,TRBV6-1,CASSEAGGNYGYTF,TGTGCCAGCAGTGAAGCCGGGGGTAACTATGGCTACACCTTC
TRBJ1-2,-,few,TRBV6-5,CASSYSGGQGGNTF,TGTGCCAGCAGTTACTCGGGCGGTCAGGGTGGTAACACCTTC
TRBJ1-2,-,few,TRBV7-9,CASSSSGLSYTF,TGTGCCAGCAGCTCCTCCGGTTTGAGCTACACCTTC
TRBJ2-7,-,-,TRBV7-9,CASSSRGAGGEQYF,TGTGCCAGCAGCTCCCGGGGGGCTGGGGGCGAGCAGTACTTC
TRBJ1-6,TRBD1,-,TRBV11-1,CASSLAGTGDPPLHF,TGTGCCAGCAGCTTAGCCGGGACAGGGGACCCACCCCTCCACTTT
TRBJ2-7,-,-,TRBV12-5,CASGLLYEQYF,TGTGCTAGTGGTTTGCTGTACGAGCAGTACTTC